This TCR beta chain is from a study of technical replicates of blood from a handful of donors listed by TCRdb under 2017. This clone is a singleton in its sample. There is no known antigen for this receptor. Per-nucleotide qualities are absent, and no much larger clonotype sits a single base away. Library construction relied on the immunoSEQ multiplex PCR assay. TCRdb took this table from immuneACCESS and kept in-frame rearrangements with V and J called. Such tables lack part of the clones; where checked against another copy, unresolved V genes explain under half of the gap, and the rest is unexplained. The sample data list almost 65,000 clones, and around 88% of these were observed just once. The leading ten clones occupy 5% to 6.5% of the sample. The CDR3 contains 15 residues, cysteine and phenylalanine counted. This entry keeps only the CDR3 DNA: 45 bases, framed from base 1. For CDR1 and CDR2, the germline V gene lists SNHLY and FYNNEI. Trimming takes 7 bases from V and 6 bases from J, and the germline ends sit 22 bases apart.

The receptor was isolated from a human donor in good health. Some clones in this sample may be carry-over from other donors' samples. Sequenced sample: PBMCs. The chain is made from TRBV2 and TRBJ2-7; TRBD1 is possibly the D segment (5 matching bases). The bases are TGTGCCAGCAATCCGTCCCCAAACCAGGGCTGCGAGCAGTACTTC. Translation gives CASNPSPNQGCEQYF.